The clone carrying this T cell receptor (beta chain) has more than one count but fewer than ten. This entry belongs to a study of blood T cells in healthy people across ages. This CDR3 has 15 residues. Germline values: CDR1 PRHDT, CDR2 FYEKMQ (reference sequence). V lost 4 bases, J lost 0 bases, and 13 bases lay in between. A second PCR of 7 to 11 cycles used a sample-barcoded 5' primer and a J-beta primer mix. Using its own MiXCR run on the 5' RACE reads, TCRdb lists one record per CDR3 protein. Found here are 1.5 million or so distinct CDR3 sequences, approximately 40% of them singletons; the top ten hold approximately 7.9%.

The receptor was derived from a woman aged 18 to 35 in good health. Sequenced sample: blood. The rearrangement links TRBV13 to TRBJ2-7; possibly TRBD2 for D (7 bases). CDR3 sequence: CASSSLADSSYEQYF. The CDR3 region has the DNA TGTGCCAGCAGCTCCCTAGCGGACAGCTCCTACGAGCAGTACTTC.